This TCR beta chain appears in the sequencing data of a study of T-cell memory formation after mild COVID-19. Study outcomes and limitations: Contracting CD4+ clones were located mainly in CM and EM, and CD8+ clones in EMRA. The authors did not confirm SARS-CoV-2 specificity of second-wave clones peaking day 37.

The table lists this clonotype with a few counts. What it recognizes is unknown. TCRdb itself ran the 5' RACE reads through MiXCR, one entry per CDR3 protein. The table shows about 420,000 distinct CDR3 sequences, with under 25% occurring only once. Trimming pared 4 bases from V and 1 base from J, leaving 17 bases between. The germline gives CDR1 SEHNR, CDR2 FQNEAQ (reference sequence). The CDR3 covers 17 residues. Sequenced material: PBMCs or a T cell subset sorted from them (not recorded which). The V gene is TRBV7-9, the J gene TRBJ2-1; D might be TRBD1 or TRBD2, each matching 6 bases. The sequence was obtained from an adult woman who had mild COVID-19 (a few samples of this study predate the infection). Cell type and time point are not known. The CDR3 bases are TGTGCCAGCAGCTCATTTATCAGGAGGGGGTCCTACAATGAGCAGTTCTTC. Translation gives CASSSFIRRGSYNEQFF.